This entry lists 12 T cell receptor beta chains sequenced from one sample in a study of T-cell memory formation after mild COVID-19. TCRdb re-analysed the 5' RACE reads in MiXCR, keeping a single row per CDR3 protein. The sample includes roughly 480,000 distinct CDR3 sequences, around a quarter seen only once; the top ten take around 12%. Sample: PBMCs or a T cell subset sorted from them (not recorded which). The receptor source for this set is an adult woman who had mild COVID-19 (a few samples of this study predate the infection). Cell type and time point are not known.

This clonotype came up many times. The chain has TRBV29-1 and TRBJ2-7; D unclear. The CDR3 sequence is 15 residues long. V gave up 4 bases and J gave up 2 bases, with 18 bases separating them. Germline V gene data show CDR1 as SQVTM and CDR2 as ANQGSEA. The CDR3 region is CSVGSLGQRAYEQYF. The CDR3 nucleotides read TGCAGCGTTGGGAGCCTGGGCCAGAGAGCCTACGAGCAGTACTTC.

The rearrangement links TRBV19 to TRBJ2-3, with D maybe TRBD2 (6 bases). The CDR3 spans 15 residues. Trimming shortened V by 5 bases and J by 5 bases, and 17 bases separated the two germline ends. From germline, CDR1 is LNHDA and CDR2 SQIVND (reference sequence). The CDR3 nucleotides read TGTGCCAGTAGTCCCCGAACTGGTAGCGGAGATACGCAGTATTTT. Translation gives CASSPRTGSGDTQYF. Filled out from reference TRBV19 and TRBJ2-3, the complete variable domain reads DGGITQSPKYLFRKEGQNVTLSCEQNLNHDAMYWYRQDPGQGLRLIYYSQIVNDFQKGDIAEGYSVSREKKESFPLTVTSAQKNPTAFYLCASSPRTGSGDTQYFGPGTRLTVL.

There are a few counts of this clonotype. The chain recombines TRBV29-1 with TRBJ2-1; the match to TRBD1 covers 12 bases. The length of the CDR3 is 17 residues. The V segment lost 5 bases and the J segment 0 bases; nucleotides outside the gene matches: 8. From germline, CDR1 is SQVTM and CDR2 ANQGSEA. The CDR3 DNA sequence: TGCAGCGTTTTGGGGACAGGGGGCACAAACTCCTACAATGAGCAGTTCTTC. Its protein product is CSVLGTGGTNSYNEQFF.

The J gene is TRBJ2-4, the V gene TRBV3-1; 7 bases are a match to TRBD1. Germline V lookup: CDR1 LGHDT, CDR2 YNNKEL (reference sequence). Trimming removed 4 bases from V and 5 bases from J; junction bases left unmatched: 8. The CDR3 runs to 15 residues. CDR3 sequence reads: CASSRFEGQQNIQYF. The CDR3 DNA reads as TGTGCCAGCAGCCGATTTGAGGGACAGCAAAACATTCAGTACTTC.

This clonotype was seen a handful of times. The chain couples TRBV24-1 to TRBJ2-2, with unresolved D. CDR1 is KGHDR and CDR2 is SFDVKD in the germline V gene. The CDR3 contains 13 residues. The V gene lost 6 bases and the J gene lost 0 bases, with 4 bases spanning the gap. CDR3 in DNA: TGTGCCACCAGTCGGCCGAACACCGGGGAGCTGTTTTTT. This gives the protein CATSRPNTGELFF.

CDR3 protein: CASSPASGNYGYTF. CDR3 coding DNA: TGTGCCAGCTCACCAGCCTCAGGGAACTATGGCTACACCTTC. The chain uses TRBV18 and TRBJ1-2; D may be TRBD1 (5 bases). This CDR3 spans 14 amino acids. Germline V gene lookup returns CDR1 KGHSH and CDR2 LQKENI. V lost 2 bases and J lost 2, with 9 bases in between.

The rearrangement uses TRBV7-2 and TRBJ2-1; D perhaps matches TRBD2 (6 bases). V lost 1 base, J lost 2 bases, and 9 bases lay in between. Germline CDR1 SGHTA, CDR2 FQGNSA. The CDR3 has 15 residues. For the CDR3, the DNA is TGTGCCAGCAGCTTAGGCGGGGTCCCCTACAATGAGCAGTTCTTC. Protein sequence: CASSLGGVPYNEQFF.

This chain connects TRBV10-2 to TRBJ1-1; no definite D call. V gave up 4 bases and J gave up 1 base, with 13 bases separating them. Per the germline V gene, CDR1 is WSHSY and CDR2 is SAAADI. The length of the CDR3 is 15 residues. The CDR3: CASSAGRYWNTEAFF. CDR3 sequence (DNA): TGCGCCAGCAGTGCGGGCAGGTACTGGAACACTGAAGCTTTCTTT.

This chain uses TRBV5-1 with TRBJ2-5; D is perhaps TRBD1 (5 bases). CDR3 length equals 16 residues. CDR1 is SGHRS and CDR2 is YFSETQ in the germline V gene. V lost 0 bases and J 7 bases, leaving 19 bases between the germline ends. The chain's CDR3 is CASSLGIGRANLTQYF. In DNA, the CDR3 is TGCGCCAGCAGCTTGGGCATCGGCAGGGCTAACTTGACCCAGTACTTC.

In this sample, this clonotype turned up a few times. The rearrangement joins TRBV24-1 to TRBJ2-5, with D possibly being TRBD1 (6 bases). Germline assignment: CDR1 KGHDR and CDR2 SFDVKD. CDR3 length: 14 residues. V was shortened by 3 bases and J by 4 bases, with 11 bases between the two germline ends. CDR3 region: CATSDGGGPETQYF. The CDR3 DNA follows: TGTGCCACCAGTGATGGTGGGGGCCCAGAGACCCAGTACTTC.

This clonotype was detected once. J is TRBJ2-2 and V is TRBV5-1; D unclear. CDR3 length: 15 residues. From germline, CDR1 is SGHRS and CDR2 YFSETQ. Trimming pared 4 bases from V and 1 base from J, leaving 11 bases between. CDR3 sequence: CASSPIRLNTGELFF. The CDR3 bases are TGCGCCAGCAGCCCGATTAGGTTGAACACCGGGGAGCTGTTTTTT.

This clonotype was recorded once. The J gene is TRBJ1-1, the V gene TRBV2; a weak D match, TRBD1 (6 bases). V gave up 3 bases and J gave up 0 bases, with 14 bases separating them. Per germline, CDR1 SNHLY and CDR2 FYNNEI. CDR3 size: 16 residues. The CDR3: CASSERRTDLNTEAFF. CDR3 in DNA: TGTGCCAGCAGTGAGCGCCGGACAGACCTGAACACTGAAGCTTTCTTT.